The 30 T cell receptor beta chains below come from one sample, sequenced in a study of regulatory T cells in long-lasting Graves disease. According to the study, TCR beta libraries were built with iRepertoire HTBI primers and CDR3-region Arm-PCR. TCRdb analysed the multiplex PCR reads with MiXCR anew, one entry per CDR3 protein. The sample carries approximately 400,000 distinct CDR3 sequences, roughly 10% recorded once. Noted time point: newly diagnosed GD, antithyroid drugs for less than 3 months. Isolated PBMC RNA provided the starting material for the TCR library. The sample was also reused in another study, on T cells in Graves' hyperthyroidism and ophthalmopathy.

Sequenced material: peripheral blood mononuclear cells (PBMCs), taken at new diagnosis, from a patient treated with antithyroid drugs. The receptors were gathered from a woman aged 18-29 years with Graves disease.

This clonotype was observed at least ten times. The chain combines TRBV4-3 with TRBJ2-1; D gene uncertain. Trimming took 0 bases from V and 3 from J, leaving 9 bases between them. CDR3 length: 15 amino acids. Germline CDR1 is LGHNA and CDR2 is YSLEER. For the CDR3, the DNA is TGCGCCAGCAGCCAAGAGCCGTCGGACTACAATGAGCAGTTCTTC. This codes for CASSQEPSDYNEQFF.

The table lists this clonotype with many counts. The V and J genes are TRBV28 and TRBJ1-1; D ambiguous. The CDR3 runs 14 residues. The germline gives CDR1 MDHEN, CDR2 SYDVKM. The germline V and J ends were trimmed by 3 bases and 11 bases, with 19 bases remaining between them. The CDR3 nucleotides are TGTGCCAGCAGTTTGTCTGGCCCGAGGACGGAGGCTTTCTTT. Translated: CASSLSGPRTEAFF.

This clonotype was recorded many times. This sequence joins TRBV28 and TRBJ2-2, with D perhaps given as TRBD1 or TRBD2 (5 bases each). This CDR3 is built from 16 residues. The germline gives CDR1 MDHEN, CDR2 SYDVKM. CDR3 DNA sequence: TGTGCGCAGTTTCTATCTCCCGGGGACAACACCGGGGAGCTGTTTTTT. Its protein is CAQFLSPGDNTGELFF.

This clonotype showed up many times. The rearrangement uses TRBV29-1 and TRBJ1-1; TRBD1 aligns across 8 bases. From germline, CDR1 is SQVTM and CDR2 ANQGSEA. The CDR3 runs 13 residues. V was pared by 7 bases and J by 1 base, with 5 bases of the junction left unmatched. Here the CDR3 reads CSARTGSNTEAFF. CDR3 DNA sequence: TGCAGCGCTCGGACAGGGTCGAACACTGAAGCTTTCTTT.

This clonotype was recorded many times. The chain couples TRBV18 to TRBJ1-1; TRBD1 matches at 7 bases. The CDR3 spans 15 residues. CDR1 and CDR2 from the germline V gene are KGHSH and LQKENI. Germline trimming cut 4 bases from V and 5 bases from J; bases unmatched to any gene: 10. The CDR3 loop reads CASSLPRAGGTEAFF. The CDR3 DNA reads as TGTGCCAGCTCACTCCCACGGGCAGGGGGAACTGAAGCTTTCTTT.

This clonotype was observed many times. The chain recombines TRBV6-1 with TRBJ1-1; tentative D call: TRBD1 (5 bases). V was trimmed by 6 bases and J by 4 bases, leaving 15 bases between them. CDR3 length equals 14 residues. The germline V gene encodes CDR1 MNHNS and CDR2 SASEGT. The CDR3 nucleotides read TGTGCCAGCAGAATTCTCAGGGACGGCACTGAAGCTTTCTTT. It translates to CASRILRDGTEAFF.

The genes are TRBV7-9 and TRBJ1-1; D uncertain. The CDR3 has 14 residues. V was cut by 0 bases and J by 4 bases, with 9 bases left in between. Germline V gene lookup returns CDR1 SEHNR and CDR2 FQNEAQ (reference sequence). CDR3 DNA sequence: TGTGCCAGCAGCTTAGCGCCGTCAGGCACTGAAGCTTTCTTT. It yields the protein CASSLAPSGTEAFF.

Many counts were recorded for this clonotype. The chain joins TRBV7-9 to TRBJ2-2, with 7 bases identical to TRBD1. Germline loops: CDR1 SEHNR, CDR2 FQNEAQ (reference sequence). The CDR3 is made up of 15 amino acids. V gave up 1 base and J gave up 8 bases; unmatched junction bases: 7. In DNA, the CDR3 is TGTGCCAGCAGCTTAGGACAGGGTTACGGAGGGGAGCTGTTTTTT. Its protein is CASSLGQGYGGELFF. The whole variable domain, filled in from reference TRBV7-9 and TRBJ2-2, reads DTGVSQNPRHKITKRGQNVTFRCDPISEHNRLYWYRQTLGQGPEFLTYFQNEAQLEKSRLLSDRFSAERPKGSFSTLEIQRTEQGDSAMYLCASSLGQGYGGELFFGEGSRLTVL.

V usage is TRBV5-5 and J usage is TRBJ1-5; D unclear. The germline V gene encodes CDR1 SGHKS and CDR2 YYEKEE (reference sequence). The CDR3 has 17 residues. V was cut by 0 bases and J by 1 base, with 14 bases left in between. DNA for the CDR3: TGTGCCAGCAGCTTGGATCGCCAGCTACTCAGCAATCAGCCCCAGCATTTT. Amino acid sequence: CASSLDRQLLSNQPQHF.

This clonotype was detected many times. The chain links TRBV20-1 to TRBJ1-4; D is perhaps TRBD1 (6 bases). Trimming removed 5 bases at V and 5 bases at J, with 18 bases between. The CDR3 spans 15 residues. Per the germline V gene, CDR1 is DFQATT and CDR2 is SNEGSKA (reference sequence). The CDR3 loop is CSAGPTGQRNEKLFF. The CDR3 DNA follows: TGCAGTGCTGGACCCACCGGACAGCGAAATGAAAAACTGTTTTTT.

There are many counts of this clonotype. The V call is TRBV4-1, the J call TRBJ2-1; D call uncertain. Germline CDR1 is MGHRA and CDR2 is YSYEKL. V lost 2 bases and J lost 0, with 14 bases in between. CDR3 length: 17 residues. The CDR3 loop reads CASSQISTLSSYNEQFF. CDR3 DNA sequence: TGCGCCAGCAGCCAAATCTCGACCCTCAGCTCCTACAATGAGCAGTTCTTC.

The chain links TRBV11-2 to TRBJ2-7, with D possibly matching TRBD2 (5 bases). The germline V gene has CDR1 SGHAT and CDR2 FQNNGV. Deletions cut 5 bases from V and 5 bases from J, with 13 bases between. This CDR3 spans 13 amino acids. The CDR3, as DNA: TGTGCCAGCAGCGTAATGGAGGATCACGAGCAGTACTTC. Protein: CASSVMEDHEQYF.

This clonotype was counted ten times or more. This chain links TRBV20-1 with TRBJ1-2; the match to TRBD1 covers 7 bases. CDR3 length: 13 amino acids. In germline, CDR1 is DFQATT, CDR2 SNEGSKA (reference sequence). Trimming took 6 bases from V and 3 from J; bases not matched to a gene: 7. CDR3 nucleotides: TGCAGTGCCCGTCCCGGGACAGACTATGGCTACACCTTC. Amino acid sequence: CSARPGTDYGYTF.

This clonotype was observed at least ten times. This chain joins TRBV29-1 and TRBJ2-1; 7 positions agree with TRBD2. This CDR3 is 15 amino acids long. Trimming took 3 bases from V and 3 from J; bases not matched to a gene: 8. Germline V lookup: CDR1 SQVTM, CDR2 ANQGSEA. Here the CDR3 DNA reads TGCAGCGTTGAGACCCTAGCGGAAATCTACAATGAGCAGTTCTTC. Translated, it gives CSVETLAEIYNEQFF.

This clonotype occurred many times. The chain has TRBV10-3 and TRBJ1-2, with TRBD1 matching 8 bases. The CDR3 consists of 14 residues. V gave up 8 bases and J gave up 8 bases; unmatched junction bases: 13. CDR1 and CDR2 from the germline V gene are ENHRY and SYGVKD. Written as DNA, the CDR3 is TGTGCCATCTTGGAGGACAGGGCAGGCTACGGCTACACCTTC. This translates into CAILEDRAGYGYTF.

Here the CDR3 DNA reads TGTGCCAGCAGCTTGCAATTCAAGGGGAACACTGAAGCTTTCTTT. It specifies CASSLQFKGNTEAFF. The chain has TRBV5-4 and TRBJ1-1, with unresolved D. The CDR3 covers 15 residues. V lost 1 base and J 1 base, leaving 11 bases between the germline ends. Germline loops: CDR1 SGHNT, CDR2 YYREEE (reference sequence).

This clonotype was counted many times. The V call is TRBV27, the J call TRBJ1-1, with D unclear. Trimming cost V 4 bases and J 5 bases, with 14 bases left between them. The CDR3 covers 14 residues. Germline loops: CDR1 MNHEY, CDR2 SMNVEV (reference sequence). CDR3 protein: CASSSLQDGTEAFF. The CDR3 DNA is TGTGCCAGCAGTTCCCTTCAAGACGGGACTGAAGCTTTCTTT.

To note about this clonotype: A much larger clonotype is one base distant, so this may be a read error. The V and J genes are TRBV20-1 and TRBJ2-1, with D perhaps TRBD2 (6 bases). V dropped 8 bases and J dropped 7 bases, with 15 bases sitting between them. CDR3 size: 12 residues. Germline CDR1 and CDR2: DFQATT and SNEGSKA (reference sequence). The CDR3, as DNA: TGCAGTACCGAGGGACTGATTAATGAGCAGTTCTTC. The encoded protein is CSTEGLINEQFF.

Of note for this clonotype: It may be a read error: a sequence one base away is much more abundant. The V and J genes are TRBV11-3 and TRBJ2-1; D remains unclear. This CDR3 region has 12 residues. Germline CDR1 reads SGHNT; CDR2 reads YENEEA. V lost 1 base and J lost 10, with 8 bases in between. The CDR3 sequence: CASSLASEEQFF. CDR3 nucleotides: TGTGCCAGCAGCTTAGCCTCCGAAGAGCAGTTCTTC.

In this sample, this clonotype turned up many times. This sequence joins TRBV6-5 and TRBJ2-5, with a possible D match to TRBD1 (6 bases). Trimming removed 5 bases at V and 4 bases at J, with 17 bases between. CDR1 and CDR2 from the germline V gene are MNHEY and SVGAGI. CDR3 length: 15 amino acids. The CDR3 DNA sequence: TGTGCCAGCAGTCACTACAGGGTCGACGGAGAGACCCAGTACTTC. This encodes CASSHYRVDGETQYF.

This clonotype was counted between two and nine times. A read error may account for a junction end that differs from germline. The chain employs TRBV5-8 and TRBJ1-1, with D maybe TRBD1 (5 bases). The CDR3 is 15 amino acids. Germline V gene sequence: CDR1 SGHTS, CDR2 YDEGEE. CDR3 protein: CASSWGWRGWTEASF. The CDR3 DNA sequence: TGTGCCAGCAGCTGGGGCTGGAGGGGTTGGACTGAAGCTTCCTTT.

The chain recombines TRBV6-5 with TRBJ2-1, with D possibly being TRBD2 (5 bases). The CDR3 length is 13 residues. Deletions cut 2 bases from V and 5 bases from J, with 7 bases between. The germline V gene encodes CDR1 MNHEY and CDR2 SVGAGI. CDR3 region: CASSYGLNNEQFF. The CDR3 DNA follows: TGTGCCAGCAGTTACGGACTCAACAATGAGCAGTTCTTC.

In this sample, this clonotype turned up many times. Written as DNA, the CDR3 is TGTGCCAGCAGCTTCCCGGCCGGGACCCAGTACTTC. This gives the protein CASSFPAGTQYF. V and J are TRBV11-2 and TRBJ2-5; no firm D call. V was pared by 3 bases and J by 7 bases, with 9 bases between. Germline lookup yields CDR1 SGHAT and CDR2 FQNNGV. The CDR3 sequence is 12 residues long.

This clonotype was seen ten or more times. The chain carries TRBV28 and TRBJ2-7; 9 bases match TRBD2. This CDR3 has 14 amino acids. Germline trimming cut 3 bases from V and 6 bases from J; bases unmatched to any gene: 6. Germline V gene sequence: CDR1 MDHEN, CDR2 SYDVKM. CDR3 coding DNA: TGTGCCAGCAGTTTCGCGGGAGGGTTTCGCGAGCAGTACTTC. This sequence encodes CASSFAGGFREQYF.

This chain uses TRBV7-8 with TRBJ2-7, with TRBD1 as a possible D gene (5 bases). Trimming took 2 bases from V and 3 from J, leaving 20 bases between them. This CDR3 has 17 residues. Germline CDR1 and CDR2: SGHVS and FQNEAQ. The CDR3 bases are TGTGCCAGCAGCTTACTAGGTCGGGTAACAGGCTACTACGAGCAGTACTTC. Translation gives CASSLLGRVTGYYEQYF.

V gene TRBV4-3 combines with J gene TRBJ1-1; D is undetermined. The CDR3 totals 13 residues. The V gene lost 1 base and the J gene lost 4 bases, with 7 bases spanning the gap. Germline CDR1 reads LGHNA; CDR2 reads YSLEER. The DNA of the CDR3 is TGCGCCAGCAGCCAAGTTCTCTCCACTGAAGCTTTCTTT. As protein: CASSQVLSTEAFF.

A remark on this clonotype: One base away lies a much larger clone, so this may be a sequencing read error. This sequence joins TRBV5-1 and TRBJ2-1, with 13 bases matching TRBD2. Germline-derived CDR1 and CDR2 are SGHRS and YFSETQ. The V gene end was trimmed by 2 bases and the J gene end by 6 bases; junction bases not matched to a gene: 8. This CDR3 spans 17 amino acids. The CDR3 DNA is TGCGCCAGCAGCTTCACACGGACTAGCGGGGGTGCCAATGAGCAGTTCTTC. Encoded protein: CASSFTRTSGGANEQFF.

This clonotype was observed at least ten times. The J gene is TRBJ2-7, the V gene TRBV27, with 7 bases matching TRBD2. Germline CDR1 is MNHEY and CDR2 is SMNVEV (reference sequence). The CDR3 loop spans 16 amino acids. V was pared by 4 bases and J by 3 bases, with 12 bases of the junction left unmatched. The CDR3 sequence is CASSSRWGGSVYEQYF. The DNA of the CDR3 is TGTGCCAGCAGTTCCCGTTGGGGCGGGAGTGTCTACGAGCAGTACTTC.

V usage is TRBV11-1 and J usage is TRBJ2-3; possibly TRBD1 for D (5 bases). The DNA end favors TRBJ2-5, so the J call may be wrong. This CDR3 has 16 residues. Germline V gene lookup returns CDR1 SGHAT and CDR2 FQDESV (reference sequence). CDR3 protein: CASSQNQGVGWETQYF. The CDR3, as DNA: TGTGCCAGCAGCCAGAACCAGGGCGTGGGTTGGGAGACCCAGTACTTC.

The rearrangement links TRBV20-1 to TRBJ2-2; the match to TRBD2 covers 10 bases. The CDR3 covers 19 residues. V trimming: 3 bases; J trimming: 0 bases; junction bases outside the gene matches: 13. Per germline, CDR1 DFQATT and CDR2 SNEGSKA (reference sequence). Here the CDR3 reads CSASRPHLAGASNTGELFF. The CDR3 nucleotides are TGCAGTGCTAGCCGACCCCACCTAGCGGGGGCCTCGAACACCGGGGAGCTGTTTTTT.